The sequence of this T cell receptor beta chain was determined in a study of blood T cell repertoires in COVID-19. The CDR3 totals 18 residues. The germline gives CDR1 SGHNT, CDR2 YENEEA. V shed 4 bases, J shed 6 bases, and the junction held 11 bases outside the gene matches. In the source study's methods: Reference gene primer amplification gave estimated nucleated cell counts. The method was immunoSEQ multiplex PCR; TCRdb's version includes in-frame clones alone and lacks a portion of them. V, J and clone size are those of that table, while D and trimming were read from the DNA. The table lists 210,000 or so clones, 83% of them singletons, with roughly 1.3% in the top ten. This clone was seen a handful of times.

Specimen: peripheral blood. The V call is TRBV11-3, the J call TRBJ2-3; 15 bases match TRBD2. This receptor was identified in a woman aged 25 to 39 with COVID-19, enrolled during active disease. Here the CDR3 reads CASSSGLAGGPTRDTQYF. CDR3 in DNA: TGTGCCAGCAGCTCGGGACTAGCGGGGGGTCCTACGCGGGATACGCAGTATTTT. The full variable domain, its missing parts supplied by reference TRBV11-3 and TRBJ2-3, is EAGVVQSPRYKIIEKKQPVAFWCNPISGHNTLYWYLQNLGQGPELLIRYENEEAVDDSQLPKDRFSAERLKGVDSTLKIQPAELGDSAVYLCASSSGLAGGPTRDTQYFGPGTRLTVL.